This T cell receptor beta chain was obtained from a study of blood T cell repertoires in COVID-19. Study-wide background: Researchers got acute and convalescent COVID-19 samples from the United States, Italy and Spain.

Produced via immunoSEQ multiplex PCR; TCRdb's table is partial and in-frame only. Seen here are 130,000 to 150,000 clones, about 85% observed once, and the top ten hold approximately 2.5%. The CDR3 consists of 11 residues. V lost 4 bases to trimming and J lost 11 bases, with 11 bases between them. The germline V gene encodes CDR1 SGHTA and CDR2 FQGNSA. The TCR originated in a human donor with acute or convalescent COVID-19. The donor label of this sample is uncertain. The specimen sequenced was peripheral blood. This chain links TRBV7-2 with TRBJ1-1; perhaps TRBD1 as D (5 bases). In DNA, the CDR3 is TGTGCCAGCAGCTGGGGCAATGGGGCTTTCTTT. This codes for CASSWGNGAFF.